Sequencing of this T cell receptor (beta chain) was carried out in a study of blood T cell repertoires in COVID-19. Across the study: Italy, Spain and the United States were the sources of the convalescent and acute COVID-19 samples.

CDR1 LNHDA and CDR2 SQIVND come from the germline V gene (reference sequence). V was clipped by 7 bases and J by 3 bases; unmatched bases: 14. The CDR3 covers 16 residues. Original processing notes: Estimated nucleated cell counts came from reference gene primer amplification. This table comes from immunoSEQ multiplex PCR, and its TCRdb copy is limited to in-frame clones, with some not included. V and J calls and clone size are as listed in that table; D and trimming were resolved from the DNA. The data show about 220,000 clones, about 87% seen once. This clone was recorded once. The cohort comprised adults aged about 18 to 100 years residing in approximately 25 US areas. Cohorts were based on clinical histories the participants reported.

The TCR was taken from a young woman with acute COVID-19. V gene TRBV19 combines with J gene TRBJ1-2, with 7 bases matching TRBD1. The specimen sequenced was PBMCs or T cells enriched from blood (not recorded which). In DNA, the CDR3 is TGTGCCAGTACCCCCACTGGCCCAGACAGGGACTATGGCTACACCTTC. As protein: CASTPTGPDRDYGYTF.